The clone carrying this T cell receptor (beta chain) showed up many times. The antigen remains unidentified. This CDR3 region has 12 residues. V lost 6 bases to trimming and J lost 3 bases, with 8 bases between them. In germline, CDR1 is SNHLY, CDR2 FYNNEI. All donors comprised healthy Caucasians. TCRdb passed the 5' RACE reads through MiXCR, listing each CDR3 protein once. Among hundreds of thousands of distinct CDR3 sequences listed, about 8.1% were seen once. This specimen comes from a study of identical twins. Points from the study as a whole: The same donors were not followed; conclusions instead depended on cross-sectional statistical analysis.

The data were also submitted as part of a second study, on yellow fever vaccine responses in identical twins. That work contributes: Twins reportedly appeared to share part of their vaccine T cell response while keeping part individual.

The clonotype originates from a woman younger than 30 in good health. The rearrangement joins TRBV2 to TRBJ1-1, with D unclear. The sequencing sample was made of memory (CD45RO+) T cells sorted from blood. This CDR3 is CASRVVDTEAFF. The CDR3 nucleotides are TGTGCCAGCAGGGTAGTCGACACTGAAGCTTTCTTT.